This T cell receptor (beta chain) was recovered during a study of T-cell memory formation after mild COVID-19. Study-level information: TCR clusters largely stayed donor specific.

TCRdb re-analysed the 5' RACE reads in MiXCR, keeping a single row per CDR3 protein. This table has about 360,000 distinct CDR3 sequences, 10% to 15% appearing once. CDR1 is SGDLS and CDR2 is YYNGEE in the germline V gene. CDR3 length: 15 amino acids. V lost 0 bases to trimming and J lost 5 bases; unmatched junction nucleotides: 6. Sequences were obtained from PBMCs or a T cell subset sorted from them (not recorded which). The source of this sequence is a man younger than 35 who had mild COVID-19 (a few samples of this study predate the infection). Cell type and time point are not known. V usage is TRBV9 and J usage is TRBJ1-2; TRBD1 matches 8 bases. CDR3 loop: CASSVEAGGFYGYTF. In DNA form, the CDR3 reads TGTGCCAGCAGCGTAGAGGCAGGGGGCTTTTATGGCTACACCTTC.